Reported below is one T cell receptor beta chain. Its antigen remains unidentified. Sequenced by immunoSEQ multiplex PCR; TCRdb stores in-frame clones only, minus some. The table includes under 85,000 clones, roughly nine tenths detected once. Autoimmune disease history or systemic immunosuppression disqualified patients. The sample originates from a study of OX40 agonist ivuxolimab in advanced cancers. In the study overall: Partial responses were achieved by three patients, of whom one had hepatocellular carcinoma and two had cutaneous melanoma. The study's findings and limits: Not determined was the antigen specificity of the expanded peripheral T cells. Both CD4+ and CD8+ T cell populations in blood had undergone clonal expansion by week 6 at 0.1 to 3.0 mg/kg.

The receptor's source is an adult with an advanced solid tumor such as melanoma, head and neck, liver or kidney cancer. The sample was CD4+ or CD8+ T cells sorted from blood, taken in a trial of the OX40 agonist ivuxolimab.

CDR3 in DNA: TGTGCCACCACCAACCTGGTCCGGATTCACCAGAACACTGAAGCTTTCTTT. It yields the protein CATTNLVRIHQNTEAFF. This chain links TRBV5-6 with TRBJ1-1; D is ambiguous. Germline assignment: CDR1 SGHDT and CDR2 YYEEEE. The CDR3 runs 17 residues. V gave up 9 bases and J gave up 1 base, with 25 bases separating them.